This T cell receptor (beta chain) was retrieved from a study of blood T cells in healthy people across ages (dated by TCRdb to between 2015 and 2016). At the level of the whole study: Template switching captured roughly one uniquely barcoded TCR beta cDNA molecule per two T cells in model experiments. Age-related changes in TCR beta repertoire diversity were measured in the study by deep sequencing normalized with unique cDNA molecular identifiers. Donors were grouped into four age groups: young (average approximately 15 years), middle-aged (under 40), aged (around 60) and long-lived (approximately 75). To avoid experimental bias, donors of different ages were distributed randomly across sequencing lanes. Two additional independent replicas of 1 million unique cDNA reads from the same blood draw were analyzed for two donors (one aged 18 to 29 and one aged 80 or older). The paper's findings and limits, for the study overall: Estimates of total diversity based on one million sequenced T cells were regarded as lower bounds and as underestimates. Bulk unsorted PBMC profiling prevented conclusive comparison of naive and antigen-experienced compartments. Because the CMV infection status of the donors was unknown, age-related changes in expanded clonotypes may potentially have been confounded. As age increased, observed TCR beta diversity per million T cells dropped in a roughly linear way, and a significant reduction was already evident by age about 36. The long-lived group showed more naive CD4+ T cells, fewer expanded clones and increased TCR diversity than the aged group, suggesting age selection. The percentage of naive T cells measured by flow cytometry correlated strongly with observed TCR beta diversity.

The donors were some 39 Caucasian individuals from Russia, aged roughly 6 to 100 years, who were systemically healthy. Each donor gave 9.5 to 10 milliliters of peripheral blood, drawn into EDTA-treated Vacutainer tubes. Ficoll-Paque density-gradient centrifugation was used to isolate PBMCs, with at least 6 million obtained per sample. Trizol reagent was used to extract total RNA from PBMCs, with at least 6 micrograms per sample. Naive CD45RAhigh/CD27high T cell percentages were measured by flow cytometry on a PBMC aliquot from every donor. Reading from cysteine to phenylalanine, the CDR3 counts 14 amino acids. Only the CDR3 DNA is retained, 42 bases long and in frame from the first base. CDR1 MNHEY and CDR2 SMNVEV are derived from the germline V gene (reference sequence). Deletion took 3 bases off V and 1 base off J, with a span of 6 bases between the germline ends. This clonotype has just one count. Its antigen specificity is not known. Base-call qualities are not available, and no considerably larger clone is one nucleotide away. A single read is weak support.

Library generation was performed with 5' RACE. Instrument used: Illumina HiSeq 2500. A second PCR of roughly 6 to 11 cycles was run with a J-beta primer mix and a sample-barcoded 5' primer. A unique molecular identifier was introduced onto each TCR beta cDNA molecule by a template-switch 5' adaptor carrying 12 random nucleotides. Each sample yielded at least 3 million CDR3-containing paired-end reads. The Mint cDNA synthesis kit, primed by a TRBC-specific oligonucleotide, was used to synthesize first-strand cDNA from all RNA. After uracil-DNA glycosylase treatment, a first 18-cycle PCR used universal primers M1SS and BC2_uni_R on all cDNA. In the authors' own workflow: For normalization, 1 million high-quality reads, each with a distinct molecular identifier, were randomly selected from each sample. Instead of being binned into consensus sequences, reads with shared molecular identifiers were discarded. CDR3 identification, clonotype clustering and error correction used MiTCR with a Q25 quality threshold and the strictest error-elimination algorithm. A nonparametric unseen species model using Euler transformation provided a lower-bound estimate of total TCR beta diversity. The public reads were run again by TCRdb, first through fastp at Q25 and then through MiXCR, and only productive beta chains were kept. Under each unique CDR3 protein, matching rows form one entry showing the most common genes and DNA. The V and J calls reflect TCRdb's pipeline rather than the authors' work. The sample profile shows 870,000 or so distinct CDR3 sequences; about 28% of them were found once. Approximately 15% of the sample is in the top ten clones.

The clonotype comes from an elderly woman in good health. The sequencing sample was made of blood. The sequence is built from TRBV27 and TRBJ2-2; the D gene cannot be resolved reliably. The DNA sequence is given as TGTGCCAGCAGTTTGAGCGAGAACACCGGGGAGCTGTTTTTT. This sequence encodes CASSLSENTGELFF.